This T cell receptor beta chain derives from a study of pediatric ulcerative colitis. Overall study: Most patients had pancolitis, and two had left-sided colitis. Findings of the study overall: Compared with controls, ulcerative colitis showed greater blood-rectum clone sharing.

The assay was immunoSEQ multiplex PCR, and TCRdb's table has in-frame clones only and misses some. The sample includes tens of thousands of clones, 77% of them seen just once. There are 16 residues in the CDR3. Germline loops: CDR1 SGHDT, CDR2 YYEEEE. The ends lost 2 bases at V and 2 bases at J; junction bases unmatched: 7. Worth noting for this clone: Antigen specificity is unknown.

The TCR was taken from a boy aged 5 to 17 with moderate ulcerative colitis. Sequencing used blood. The chain recombines TRBV5-6 with TRBJ1-5; 7 positions agree with TRBD1. In nucleotides, the CDR3 is TGTGCCAGCAGCTTCAACAGGGGTTTGGGCAATCAGCCCCAGCATTTT. As protein: CASSFNRGLGNQPQHF.